The T cell receptor (beta chain) under discussion was sequenced for a study of T cell responses to AZD1222 COVID-19 vaccine. The wider study: Analyses pooled second doses at about 4 or about 12 weeks. Findings and caveats of the study: All repertoire sampling was performed exclusively after the peak T cell response.

This clone appeared once. The target antigen is unknown. Assay used: immunoSEQ multiplex PCR; TCRdb lists only in-frame clones, some missing. This sample carries 52,000 or so clones, about four fifths of them seen once, and the ten largest clones take roughly a quarter. Germline CDR1 SGHNT, CDR2 YENEEA. Deletions cut 5 bases from V and 3 bases from J, with 10 bases between. This CDR3 is built from 13 residues. The TCR sequence derives from an adult in good health. This chain connects TRBV11-3 to TRBJ1-1, with a possible D match to TRBD1 (5 bases). Here the sequenced sample was peripheral blood, taken on day 0 of AZD1222 vaccination. DNA of the CDR3: TGTGCCAGCAGCCAGGGCCTATACACTGAAGCTTTCTTT. It codes for CASSQGLYTEAFF.